This TCR beta chain emerged from a study of cytomegalovirus exposure and HLA in healthy donors. PCR employed 60 Vbeta and 13 Jbeta primers. This table comes from immunoSEQ multiplex PCR, and its TCRdb copy is limited to in-frame clones, with some not included. The sample comprises around 180,000 clones, approximately 71% of which are singletons, and about 1.4% rests with the top ten. With V trimmed by 5 bases and J by 6 bases, 9 bases remained unmatched. CDR1 and CDR2 from the germline V gene are SGHRS and YFSETQ. The CDR3 is 15 residues long. The V gene is TRBV5-1, the J gene TRBJ2-3, with 10 bases matching TRBD2. This clonotype was sampled from a girl under 18 in good health and CMV-seronegative. Sample: PBMCs. The CDR3, as DNA: TGCGCCAGCAGAGGGTCCCTAGCGGGGGTCGATACGCAGTATTTT. This codes for CASRGSLAGVDTQYF.